The present entry profiles one TCR beta chain with its context. Antigen: not known. Autoimmune disease history or systemic immunosuppression was exclusionary. The data derive from a study of OX40 agonist ivuxolimab in advanced cancers. Study-wide context: Melanoma, hepatocellular carcinoma, head and neck or renal cell cancer occurred in dose-escalation patients. Eligibility admitted prior anti-PD-1, anti-PD-L1 or anti-CTLA-4 therapy; around 38% had some.

Study findings and constraints: At 0.1 to 3.0 mg/kg, CD4+ and CD8+ blood T cells expanded clonally by week 6.

Sequenced by immunoSEQ multiplex PCR; TCRdb stores in-frame clones only, minus some. The profile shows fewer than 120,000 clones, around nine tenths of them singletons. The germline V and J ends were trimmed by 7 bases and 9 bases, with 16 bases remaining between them. This CDR3 comprises 13 residues. CDR1 and CDR2 from the germline V gene are MNHEY and SVGAGI. Sequenced material: CD4+ or CD8+ T cells sorted from blood, taken in a trial of the OX40 agonist ivuxolimab. The chain has TRBV6-5 and TRBJ2-1; the D gene is possibly TRBD1 (7 bases). The receptor was isolated from an adult with an advanced solid tumor such as melanoma, head and neck, liver or kidney cancer. This CDR3 reads CASTRSQGGEQFF. As DNA, the CDR3 is TGTGCCAGCACCCGATCCCAGGGGGGTGAGCAGTTCTTC.